This T cell receptor beta chain comes out of a study of T cells in Graves' hyperthyroidism and ophthalmopathy (dated by TCRdb to about 2019). Some background on the complete study: Peripheral blood was collected at initial diagnosis, before any treatment. To identify distinguishing TCR V-J signatures, a discovery cohort of 90 to 100 patients was used, comprising 40 to 45 with Graves' ophthalmopathy and approximately 57 with stable Graves' hyperthyroidism. An independent validation cohort of under 20 hyperthyroidism patients and approximately 16 patients who later progressed to ophthalmopathy tested prospective prediction of ophthalmopathy. The approximately 95 discovery patients were divided at random into training and test sets in a 7:3 ratio. In about 6 Graves' hyperthyroidism patients, the study also compared T-cell repertoires from thyroid tissue with T-cell repertoires from blood. Once sampling was done, hyperthyroidism patients were given methimazole at a starting dose of 30 mg daily, whereas ophthalmopathy patients were given high-dose intravenous methylprednisolone. The paper describes TCR Vbeta CDR3 sequencing of more than 120 peripheral blood samples, made up of some 42 ophthalmopathy patients, 70 to 75 hyperthyroidism patients and 17 progressor patients. On the study overall, not on this receptor specifically: In validation, the model predicted progression to ophthalmopathy with 65% to 71% sensitivity and less than 80% specificity, a median of approximately 6.7 months before onset. Sample size was not statistically predetermined, and blinding of investigators to group allocation was not performed. A model built on a 13 V-J signature distinguished ophthalmopathy from stable hyperthyroidism, reaching about 88% sensitivity and under 84% specificity in cross-validation and 80%/75% in testing. Blood samples also contained most of the expanded thyroid clonotypes (frequency above 0.001), which suggests that blood repertoires may reflect thyroid immune responses.

Amplification of TCR beta CDR3 regions was carried out from RNA transcripts. For the first round of RT-PCR on the TCR CDR3, the HTBI primer set was used together with the Qiagen OneStep RT-PCR kit. Libraries were constructed in a second round of multiplex PCR, after which size selection and purification were performed. Paired-end sequencing of the libraries was performed with 100 bp reads on an Illumina HiSeq2000. The paper's data handling went like this. SOAPnuke was used to process the raw data, with reads discarded if the reads contained adapters or uncalled bases, had a mean Phred below 15, or lacked an exact constant-primer or identifier match. COPE v1.2.5 was used to merge the high-quality paired reads, and each unique nucleotide sequence was defined as a clonotype. MiTCR v1.1 was used to align clonotypes to the IMGT TRBV, TRBD and TRBJ reference segments. The analysis was restricted to V-J combinations with a frequency above 0.0001, which together covered around 99% of the repertoires. The TCS score was defined as F50 (clonal expansion) divided by E x V (chaos), with BLOSUM62-based TCRdist calculated between CDR3 peptides within each V-J. Welch's t-statistics and random forest reduced 450 to 600 V-J features to roughly 13, which were used in a naive Bayes classifier (R e1071). TCRdb handled the public reads itself, with Q25 trimming in fastp and clone calling in MiXCR, and kept productive beta chains. Here each entry gathers all rows of one CDR3 protein and keeps the most common genes and DNA. The V and J calls shown here were made by TCRdb, not taken from the authors' results. The sample table records some 560,000 distinct CDR3 sequences; 14% of these occur just once. The ten largest account for about 14% of the sample.

Based on the germline V gene, the CDR1 and CDR2 sequences are LGHNA and YNFKEQ. Unmatched junction bases come to 8, with V trimmed by 4 bases and J by 0 bases. From cysteine to phenylalanine, the CDR3 is 18 amino acids long. Left in the record is the CDR3 DNA by itself, 54 bases read in frame from the first base. This clonotype turned up a few times. Its antigen is still unknown. There are no base qualities to consult, and no much larger clone falls within one base. Stable Graves' hyperthyroidism was defined as no progression to ophthalmopathy during 18 months of follow-up. Hyperthyroidism patients were aged 18 to 65 years and newly diagnosed, with disease duration of less than 2 months. The study excluded patients with uncontrolled infections, other autoimmune diseases, pregnancy or lactation. Clinical symptoms, serum thyroxine and TRAb, thyroid ultrasound, and orbital computed tomography formed the basis for the diagnoses. Ficoll-Paque density gradient centrifugation was used to isolate PBMCs from approximately 10 ml of fresh peripheral blood. Total RNA was extracted with Trizol reagent, and quality was checked on an Agilent 2100 Bioanalyzer.

The TCR comes from a woman aged 35 to 49 with Graves' hyperthyroidism. Sequencing input: blood. In this chain, TRBV4-2 is recombined with TRBJ2-2, with TRBD2 matching 10 junction bases. The encoded CDR3 is CASSPLAGTKPNTGELFF. The DNA sequence is given as TGTGCCAGCAGCCCACTAGCGGGAACCAAACCGAACACCGGGGAGCTGTTTTTT.